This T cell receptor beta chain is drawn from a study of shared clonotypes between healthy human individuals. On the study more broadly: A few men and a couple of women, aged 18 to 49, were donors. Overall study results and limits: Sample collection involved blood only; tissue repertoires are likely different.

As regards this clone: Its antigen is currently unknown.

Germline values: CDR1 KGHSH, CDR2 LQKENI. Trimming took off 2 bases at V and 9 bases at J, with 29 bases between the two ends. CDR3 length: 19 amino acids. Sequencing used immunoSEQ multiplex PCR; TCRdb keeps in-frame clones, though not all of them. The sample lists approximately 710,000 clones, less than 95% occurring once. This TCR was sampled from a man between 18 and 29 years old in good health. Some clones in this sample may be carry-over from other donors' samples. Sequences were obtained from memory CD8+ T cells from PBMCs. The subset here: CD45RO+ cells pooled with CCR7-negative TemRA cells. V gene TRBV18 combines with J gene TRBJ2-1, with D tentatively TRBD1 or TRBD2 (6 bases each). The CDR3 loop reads CASSPMVRIFIGGAGEQFF. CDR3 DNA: TGTGCCAGCTCACCAATGGTCCGCATATTTATCGGGGGCGCTGGTGAGCAGTTCTTC.